This TCR beta chain was captured by sequencing in a study of blood T cell repertoires in COVID-19. Participants were aged about 18 to 100 years from more than 20 US areas. Clinical history reported by participants formed the basis on which cohorts were assigned. Shortly before study entry, within 2 weeks, exposed participants had met a COVID-19 case. The method was immunoSEQ multiplex PCR; TCRdb's version includes in-frame clones alone and lacks a portion of them. The sample contains roughly 320,000 clones, more than 90% of which appear only once. With 1 base removed from V and 7 bases from J, the gap between germline ends came to 12 bases. CDR3 length: 14 amino acids. Germline V gene sequence: CDR1 SGHRS, CDR2 YFSETQ.

The TCR comes from a woman between 25 and 40 years old who had been exposed to COVID-19. Sequencing was performed on PBMCs or T cells enriched from blood (not recorded which). The genes are TRBV5-1 and TRBJ2-1, with D possibly matching TRBD1 (5 bases). The CDR3 reads CASSLPAGMNEQFF. CDR3 DNA sequence: TGCGCCAGCAGCTTGCCGGCAGGGATGAATGAGCAGTTCTTC.